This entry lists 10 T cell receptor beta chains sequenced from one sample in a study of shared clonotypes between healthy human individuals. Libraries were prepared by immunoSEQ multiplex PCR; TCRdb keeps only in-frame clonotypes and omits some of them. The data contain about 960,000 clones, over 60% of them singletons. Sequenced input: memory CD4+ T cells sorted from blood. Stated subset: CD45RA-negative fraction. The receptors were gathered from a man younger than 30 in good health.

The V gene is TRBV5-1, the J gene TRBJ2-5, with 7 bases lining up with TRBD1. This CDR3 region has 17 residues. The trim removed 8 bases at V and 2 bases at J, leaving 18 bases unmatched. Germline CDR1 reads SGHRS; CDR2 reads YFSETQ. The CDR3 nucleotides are TGCGCCAGATCAAGGACCACCCACTGGGACAGACAAGAGACCCAGTACTTC. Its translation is CARSRTTHWDRQETQYF. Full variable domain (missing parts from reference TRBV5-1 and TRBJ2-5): KAGVTQTPRYLIKTRGQQVTLSCSPISGHRSVSWYQQTPGQGLQFLFEYFSETQRNKGNFPGRFSGRQFSNSRSEMNVSTLELGDSALYLCARSRTTHWDRQETQYFGPGTRLLVL.

CDR3 residues: CASSLQNSGNTIYF. CDR3 coding DNA: TGTGCCAGTAGTTTACAGAATTCTGGAAACACCATATATTTT. This rearrangement joins TRBV19 to TRBJ1-3; D is uncertain. The CDR3 length is 14 residues. Germline V gene sequence: CDR1 LNHDA, CDR2 SQIVND (reference sequence). The V end lost 5 bases, the J end lost 1 base, and 9 bases lay between the germline ends. Variable domain in full (rest from reference TRBV19 and TRBJ1-3): DGGITQSPKYLFRKEGQNVTLSCEQNLNHDAMYWYRQDPGQGLRLIYYSQIVNDFQKGDIAEGYSVSREKKESFPLTVTSAQKNPTAFYLCASSLQNSGNTIYFGEGSWLTVV.

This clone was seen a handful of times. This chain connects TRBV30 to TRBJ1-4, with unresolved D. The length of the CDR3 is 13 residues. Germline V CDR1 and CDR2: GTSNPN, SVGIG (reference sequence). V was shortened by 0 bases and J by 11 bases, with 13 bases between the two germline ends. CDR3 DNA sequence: TGTGCCTGGAGTGTACGTAGGCTGGAGAAACTGTTTTTT. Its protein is CAWSVRRLEKLFF.

The CDR3 loop reads CASSMGTSGLYNEQFF. The CDR3 DNA reads TGTGCCAGTAGTATGGGAACTAGCGGGCTCTACAATGAGCAGTTCTTC. The chain recombines TRBV19 with TRBJ2-1; 9 bases align to TRBD2. Germline lookup yields CDR1 LNHDA and CDR2 SQIVND (reference sequence). V lost 3 bases and J lost 3; bases outside the gene matches: 6. This CDR3 comprises 16 residues.

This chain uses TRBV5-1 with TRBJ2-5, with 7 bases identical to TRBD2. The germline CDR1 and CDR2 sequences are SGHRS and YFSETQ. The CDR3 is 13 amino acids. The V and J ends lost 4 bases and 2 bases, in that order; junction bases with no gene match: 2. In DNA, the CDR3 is TGCGCCAGCAGCGGGGGGGTACAAGAGACCCAGTACTTC. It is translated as CASSGGVQETQYF. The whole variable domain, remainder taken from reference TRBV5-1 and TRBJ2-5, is KAGVTQTPRYLIKTRGQQVTLSCSPISGHRSVSWYQQTPGQGLQFLFEYFSETQRNKGNFPGRFSGRQFSNSRSEMNVSTLELGDSALYLCASSGGVQETQYFGPGTRLLVL.

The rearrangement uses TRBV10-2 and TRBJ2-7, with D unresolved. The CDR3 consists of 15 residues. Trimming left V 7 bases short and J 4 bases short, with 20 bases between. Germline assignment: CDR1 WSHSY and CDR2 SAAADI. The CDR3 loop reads CASKSNSNSLYEQYF. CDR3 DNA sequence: TGCGCCAGCAAGTCTAATAGCAATTCATTATACGAGCAGTACTTC.

This CDR3 is CASRVGGANIQYF. The CDR3 DNA follows: TGTGCCAGCAGGGTTGGAGGGGCTAACATTCAGTACTTC. The V call is TRBV6-6, the J call TRBJ2-4; the D gene is possibly TRBD2 (6 bases). The ends were cut back, 6 bases at V and 7 bases at J, with 13 bases in the middle. The length of the CDR3 is 13 residues. Germline V lookup: CDR1 MNHNY, CDR2 SVGAGI (reference sequence).

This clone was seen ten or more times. The CDR3 spells CASSFYGGNTGELFF. For the CDR3, the DNA is TGTGCCAGCAGTTTTTATGGCGGGAACACCGGGGAGCTGTTTTTT. V usage is TRBV27 and J usage is TRBJ2-2; unclear D gene. Trimming took 3 bases from V and 1 from J, leaving 9 bases between them. CDR3 length equals 15 residues. Germline CDR1 reads MNHEY; CDR2 reads SMNVEV (reference sequence).

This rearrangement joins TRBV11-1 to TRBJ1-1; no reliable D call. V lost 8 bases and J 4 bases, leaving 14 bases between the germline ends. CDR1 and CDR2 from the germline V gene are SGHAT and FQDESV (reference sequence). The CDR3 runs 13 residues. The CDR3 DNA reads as TGTGCCAGCGGATATCGGTTGGCCACTGAAGCTTTCTTT. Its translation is CASGYRLATEAFF.

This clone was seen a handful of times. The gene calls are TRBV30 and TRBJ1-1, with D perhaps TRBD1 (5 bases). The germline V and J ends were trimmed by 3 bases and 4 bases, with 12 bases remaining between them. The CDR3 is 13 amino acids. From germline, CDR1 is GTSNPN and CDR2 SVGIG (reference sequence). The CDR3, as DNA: TGTGCCTGGAGGCTCCAGGGAGGCACTGAAGCTTTCTTT. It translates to CAWRLQGGTEAFF.